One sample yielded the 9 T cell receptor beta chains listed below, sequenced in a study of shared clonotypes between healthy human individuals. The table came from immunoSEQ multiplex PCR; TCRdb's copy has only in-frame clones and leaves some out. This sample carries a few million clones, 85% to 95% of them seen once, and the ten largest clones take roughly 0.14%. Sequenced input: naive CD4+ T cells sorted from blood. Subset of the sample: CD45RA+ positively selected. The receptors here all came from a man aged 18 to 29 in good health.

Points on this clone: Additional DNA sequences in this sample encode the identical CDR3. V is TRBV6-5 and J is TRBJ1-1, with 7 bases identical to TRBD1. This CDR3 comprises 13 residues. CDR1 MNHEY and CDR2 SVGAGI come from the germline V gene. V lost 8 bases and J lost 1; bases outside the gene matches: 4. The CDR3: CASRRGQNTEAFF. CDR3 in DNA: TGTGCCAGCCGGAGGGGGCAGAACACTGAAGCTTTCTTT.

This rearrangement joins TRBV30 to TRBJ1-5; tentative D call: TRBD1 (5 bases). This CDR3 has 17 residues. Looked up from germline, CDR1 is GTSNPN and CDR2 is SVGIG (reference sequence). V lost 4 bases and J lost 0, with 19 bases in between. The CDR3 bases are TGTGCCTGGAATTCGGGCAGGGCCACTTATAGCAATCAGCCCCAGCATTTT. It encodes CAWNSGRATYSNQPQHF.

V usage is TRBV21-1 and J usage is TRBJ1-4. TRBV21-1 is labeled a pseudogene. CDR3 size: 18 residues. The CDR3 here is CASSKAGGPTSYGEKLFF. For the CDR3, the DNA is TGTGCCAGCAGCAAAGCGGGGGGTCCGACATCCTATGGGGAAAAACTGTTTTTT.

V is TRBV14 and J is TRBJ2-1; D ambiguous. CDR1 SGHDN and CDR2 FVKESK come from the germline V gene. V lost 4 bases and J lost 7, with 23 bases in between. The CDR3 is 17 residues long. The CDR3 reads CASSLPISLGNRNEQFF. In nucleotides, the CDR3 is TGTGCCAGCAGCCTTCCGATTTCCCTGGGGAACAGAAATGAGCAGTTCTTC.

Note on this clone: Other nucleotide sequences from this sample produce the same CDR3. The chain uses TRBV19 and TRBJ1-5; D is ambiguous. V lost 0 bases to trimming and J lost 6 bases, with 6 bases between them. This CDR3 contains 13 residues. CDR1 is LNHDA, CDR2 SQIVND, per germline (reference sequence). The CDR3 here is CASSIEGSQPQHF. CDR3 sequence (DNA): TGTGCCAGTAGTATAGAGGGGAGTCAGCCCCAGCATTTT.

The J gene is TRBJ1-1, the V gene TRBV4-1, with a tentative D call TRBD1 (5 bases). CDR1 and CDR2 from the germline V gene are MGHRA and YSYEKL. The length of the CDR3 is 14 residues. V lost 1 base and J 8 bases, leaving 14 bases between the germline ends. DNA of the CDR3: TGCGCCAGCAGCCAAGGTAGGGAAAGGACAGAAGCTTTCTTT. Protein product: CASSQGRERTEAFF.

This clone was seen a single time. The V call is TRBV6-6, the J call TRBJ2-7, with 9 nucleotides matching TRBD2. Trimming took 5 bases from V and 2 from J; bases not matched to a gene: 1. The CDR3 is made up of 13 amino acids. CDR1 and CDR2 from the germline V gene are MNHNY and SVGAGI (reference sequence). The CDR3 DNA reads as TGTGCCAGCAGTCAGCGGGAGGCCTACGAGCAGTACTTC. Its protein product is CASSQREAYEQYF.

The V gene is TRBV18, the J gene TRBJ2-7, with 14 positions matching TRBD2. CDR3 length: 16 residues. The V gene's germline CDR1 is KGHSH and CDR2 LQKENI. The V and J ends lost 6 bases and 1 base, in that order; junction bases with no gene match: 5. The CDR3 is CASSIGTSGRSYEQYF. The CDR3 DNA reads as TGTGCCAGCTCGATAGGGACTAGCGGGAGATCCTACGAGCAGTACTTC.

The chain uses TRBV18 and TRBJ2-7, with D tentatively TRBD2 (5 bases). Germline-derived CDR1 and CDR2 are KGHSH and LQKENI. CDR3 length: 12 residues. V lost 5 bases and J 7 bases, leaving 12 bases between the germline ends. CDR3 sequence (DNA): TGTGCCAGCTCAGAGGGAGCAAGGGAGCAGTACTTC. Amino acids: CASSEGAREQYF. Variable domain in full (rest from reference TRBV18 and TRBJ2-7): NAGVMQNPRHLVRRRGQEARLRCSPMKGHSHVYWYRQLPEEGLKFMVYLQKENIIDESGMPKERFSAEFPKEGPSILRIQQVVRGDSAAYFCASSEGAREQYFGPGTRLTVT.